A selection of T cell receptor beta chains follows, all from one sample in a study of shared clonotypes between healthy human individuals. Clones were sequenced by immunoSEQ multiplex PCR, and TCRdb holds only the in-frame ones, with some missing. The sample carries more than 1,200,000 clones, roughly 98.5% recorded once. Source material: naive CD4+ T cells sorted from blood. The receptors originated from a man aged 25-40 years in good health. CDR3s include the opening cysteine and the closing phenylalanine or tryptophan. Each record gives: CDR3 DNA, CDR3 protein, clone size, D gene, V gene, J gene. The D gene is left open where the match is weak. Clone size appears in some rows only: once, few, many, or a class for an expanded clone.

TGTGCCAGCTCACCGGGTGTATCTGGGGCCAACGTCCTGACTTTC,CASSPGVSGANVLTF,NA,NA,TRBV18,TRBJ2-6
TGTGCCAGTCTAGCGGGAGGGCCGTACGGCACAGATACGCAGTATTTT,CASLAGGPYGTDTQYF,NA,TRBD2,TRBV28,TRBJ2-3
TGCGCCAGCAGCCGATCGGCAGGGGGTGATGAAAAACTGTTTTTT,CASSRSAGGDEKLFF,NA,TRBD1,TRBV5-1,TRBJ1-4
TGTGCCAGCACTACAGGGAGCACTGAAGCTTTCTTT,CASTTGSTEAFF,once,NA,TRBV28,TRBJ1-1
TGTGCCAGCACCTTTAGCGGGAGCGACAATGAGCAGTTCTTC,CASTFSGSDNEQFF,NA,TRBD2,TRBV2,TRBJ2-1
TGCAGCGTTGGCGAGGACAGGGCTCCGCAGTACTTC,CSVGEDRAPQYF,NA,TRBD1,TRBV29-1,TRBJ2-7
TGTGCCACCAGCAGAGACCGAGGGCATCAGCCCCAGCATTTT,CATSRDRGHQPQHF,NA,NA,TRBV15,TRBJ1-5
TGTGCCAGCACCTCCACCGGGGACGAGCAGTTCTTC,CASTSTGDEQFF,NA,NA,TRBV28,TRBJ2-1
TGTGCCAGCAGTGTTAATACCGGGGTAACTGAAGCTTTCTTT,CASSVNTGVTEAFF,once,NA,TRBV2,TRBJ1-1
TGTGCCAGCAGTTACTCGAGTGAGCAGTTCTTC,CASSYSSEQFF,NA,NA,TRBV6-6,TRBJ2-1
TGTGCCAGCAGCCAGAGGACGGGTTACTCTGGGGCCAACGTCCTGACTTTC,CASSQRTGYSGANVLTF,NA,NA,TRBV14,TRBJ2-6
TGTGCCAGCAGCTCAAGACGGACCCAAGGGTACGAGCAGTACTTC,CASSSRRTQGYEQYF,NA,NA,TRBV7-9,TRBJ2-7
TGTGCCAGCAGTCAGCGACAGGACTCCTACGAGCAGTACTTC,CASSQRQDSYEQYF,NA,NA,TRBV6-5,TRBJ2-7
TGTGCCAGCATGCTAGCGGCCGACACAGATACGCAGTATTTT,CASMLAADTDTQYF,NA,TRBD2,TRBV7-7,TRBJ2-3
TGTGCCAGCAGTACCGGGACAGGACCCGCCTACGAGCAGTACTTC,CASSTGTGPAYEQYF,once,TRBD1,TRBV6-6,TRBJ2-7
TGTGCCAGCAGCTCCTATACCGGGACAGGGGGCAATGAGCAGTTCTTC,CASSSYTGTGGNEQFF,NA,TRBD1,TRBV7-2,TRBJ2-1
TGTGCCAGCAGCGTAGAACTTTCGGCCCCCACAGATACGCAGTATTTT,CASSVELSAPTDTQYF,NA,NA,TRBV9,TRBJ2-3